Listed below are T cell receptor beta chains from one sample, sequenced in a study of cytomegalovirus exposure and HLA in healthy donors. The method was immunoSEQ multiplex PCR; TCRdb's version includes in-frame clones alone and lacks a portion of them. The sample carries 100,000 to 120,000 clones, over 80% recorded once. The sequencing input was PBMCs. Receptor source: a man under 40 in good health and CMV-seropositive. CDR3s leave out the opening cysteine and the closing phenylalanine or tryptophan. The D gene is left open where the match is weak.

>TRBV2|TRBJ2-4|TRBD2
ASSSSGLAKNIQY
>TRBV4-2|TRBJ2-4|TRBD1
ASSQSRDRENIQY
>TRBV9|TRBJ2-1|TRBD2
ASSVSGESYNEQF
>TRBV5-1|TRBJ1-2|TRBD1
ASSSGTGVGYT
>TRBV9|TRBJ1-2|TRBD1
ASRSTGAGYGYT
>TRBV5-1|TRBJ1-1|-
ASSDQNRDTEAF
>TRBV5-1|TRBJ2-3|TRBD2
ASSGGGTDTQY
>TRBV5-1|TRBJ2-5|TRBD1
ASSWGQTNQETQY
>TRBV4-2|TRBJ2-7|TRBD2
ASSPGGRDYEQY
>TRBV7-9|TRBJ1-2|-
ASSLGESGYT
>TRBV7-9|TRBJ2-1|-
ASSPRGLRGNEQF
>TRBV9|TRBJ2-3|-
ASSGPGTPSTDTQY
>TRBV11-2|TRBJ1-5|TRBD1
ASSLGGTGLQPQH
>TRBV23-1|TRBJ2-3|-
ACEPGGTDTQY
>TRBV6-1|TRBJ2-1|-
ASRRGLNNEQF
>TRBV4-1|TRBJ2-1|-
ASGGGGRDNEQF
>TRBV5-5|TRBJ2-5|-
ASSEDLSTQY
>TRBV28|TRBJ1-6|TRBD1
ASLRDSGNSPLH
>TRBV18|TRBJ2-5|TRBD1
ASSPPGQLKGETQY
>TRBV9|TRBJ1-2|-
ASSVAGAGGYT
>TRBV5-6|TRBJ1-2|-
ASSSPGNYGYT
>TRBV7-8|TRBJ1-4|-
ASSLAEGDGEKLF
>TRBV23-1|TRBJ2-7|TRBD1
ASSQGRQGRPYEQY
>TRBV7-2|TRBJ1-1|-
ASSLRKTGVEAF
>TRBV6-5|TRBJ2-7|TRBD2
ASTTGGTPDHEQY
>TRBV11-3|TRBJ2-1|TRBD1
ASSRGQGDVGEQF
>TRBV5-6|TRBJ1-2|-
ASSFTTALT
>TRBV2|TRBJ1-2|TRBD1
ASSIFRQGDGYT
>TRBV6-4|TRBJ1-1|TRBD1
ASSDAQKLTQGAGTEAF
>TRBV18|TRBJ2-7|-
ASTDRDTTYEQY
>TRBV18|TRBJ1-6|-
ASSPNLVAGEHYNSPLH
>TRBV29-1|TRBJ1-5|TRBD1
SVATGDNQPQH
>TRBV5-6|TRBJ2-7|-
ASSLDQGGLNEQY
>TRBV5-1|TRBJ2-2|-
ASSSGANTGELF
>TRBV5-4|TRBJ1-5|TRBD1
ASSLGGTGGTGSQPQH
>TRBV6-4|TRBJ1-1|TRBD1
ASSDSTGELAEAF
>TRBV9|TRBJ2-3|-
ASSGRGASDTQY
>TRBV19|TRBJ1-1|-
ASSEGTTEAF
>TRBV10-2|TRBJ2-7|-
ASSEDLYEQY
>TRBV18|TRBJ2-5|TRBD1
ASSPRDSHQETQY
>TRBV9|TRBJ2-1|TRBD2
ASSVVSGGDYNEQF
>TRBV5-1|TRBJ2-1|TRBD2
ASSSGTSGGAVDEQF
>TRBV9|TRBJ2-3|-
ASSVGPSTDTQY
>TRBV18|TRBJ1-4|-
ASSPRDTATNEKLF
>TRBV2|TRBJ1-1|TRBD1
ASQTGENTEAF
>TRBV30|TRBJ2-7|-
AWSDGWEQY